These 5 T cell receptor beta chains originate from one sample sequenced in a study of cytomegalovirus exposure and HLA in healthy donors. Both 60 Vbeta primers and 13 Jbeta primers went into the PCR. The table came from immunoSEQ multiplex PCR; TCRdb's copy has only in-frame clones and leaves some out. The table shows around 190,000 clones, with over 70% occurring only once. The sequenced sample consisted of PBMCs. These receptors were taken from a man aged 35-49 years in good health and CMV-seropositive.

The chain recombines TRBV10-1 with TRBJ2-3; 8 positions agree with TRBD2. The CDR3 totals 14 residues. The trim removed 5 bases at V and 5 bases at J, leaving 6 bases unmatched. The germline gives CDR1 WNHNN, CDR2 SYGVQD (reference sequence). The CDR3 sequence: CASSTPGTRDTQYF. The CDR3 DNA reads TGCGCCAGCAGTACTCCCGGGACTAGAGATACGCAGTATTTT.

This clone was picked up one time. The genes are TRBV5-1 and TRBJ2-1; a possible D gene is TRBD2 (6 bases). CDR1 and CDR2 from the germline V gene are SGHRS and YFSETQ. The CDR3 has 17 amino acids. Trimming stripped 0 bases from V and 6 bases from J, with 19 bases between. DNA of the CDR3: TGCGCCAGCAGCTTGGGCAACTTAGCGGTACTAGCCAATGAGCAGTTCTTC. This gives the protein CASSLGNLAVLANEQFF.

This sequence joins TRBV6-6 and TRBJ1-3; possible D gene TRBD1, 6 bases. CDR1 and CDR2 from the germline V gene are MNHNY and SVGAGI (reference sequence). The germline V and J ends were trimmed by 4 bases and 2 bases, with 15 bases remaining between them. The CDR3 spans 16 residues. CDR3 sequence reads: CASSFQGSLAGNTIYF. The CDR3, as DNA: TGTGCCAGCAGTTTTCAGGGGAGTCTAGCTGGAAACACCATATATTTT.

The J gene is TRBJ1-2, the V gene TRBV7-2; TRBD1 matches 9 bases. In germline, CDR1 is SGHTA, CDR2 FQGNSA. V was clipped by 8 bases and J by 0 bases; unmatched bases: 10. The CDR3 extends over 16 amino acids. CDR3 nucleotide sequence: TGTGCCAGCTCCCGGGACAGGGTGGTCCCTAACTATGGCTACACCTTC. As protein: CASSRDRVVPNYGYTF. The entire variable domain, with the rest obtained from reference TRBV7-2 and TRBJ1-2, is as follows: GAGVSQSPSNKVTEKGKDVELRCDPISGHTALYWYRQSLGQGLEFLIYFQGNSAPDKSGLPSDRFSAERTGGSVSTLTIQRTQQEDSAVYLCASSRDRVVPNYGYTFGSGTRLTVV.

V and J are TRBV5-1 and TRBJ1-2; D not certain. V was clipped by 4 bases and J by 4 bases, with 11 bases between them. Germline V gene data show CDR1 as SGHRS and CDR2 as YFSETQ. This CDR3 is built from 13 residues. The CDR3 coding sequence is TGCGCCAGCAGCATAGACAAGTTCTATGGCTACACCTTC. It encodes CASSIDKFYGYTF.